This T cell receptor beta chain was captured by sequencing in a study of shared clonotypes between healthy human individuals (dated by TCRdb to the early 2020s). About the full investigation: A couple of women and a few men aged 18 to 49 years were included in the cohort. Leukapheresis yielded between about 0.94 and 10 billion PBMCs per donor. Libraries were prepared and TCR repertoires were sequenced by different laboratories using diverse techniques, in order to increase sequencing depth and limit assay-specific biases. For each donor, three plates each were used for CD4 naive and CD4 memory, two plates were used for CD8 naive, and one plate was used for CD8 memory. Blood TCR repertoires of about five healthy adults were deeply sequenced to estimate repertoire size and the extent of clonotype sharing between individuals.

Overall study results and their limits: The small number of donors limited the genetic and exposure-history diversity represented. Pairwise subsampling led to the expectation that sequencing depth would affect the degree of clonotype sharing among donors. Sharing across a few donors was observed for approximately 5% of naive CD4, around 3.5% of naive CD8, 2% to 2.5% of memory CD4, and roughly 0.43% of memory CD8 clonotypes. Incomplete sequencing was indicated by rarefaction of sorted-subset datasets, despite the large sequencing depth. Estimated clonotype richness was generally larger for naive than for memory subsets. Clonotypes shared by all four sorted-subset donors showed higher generation probabilities than non-shared clonotypes. Only blood was sampled, and tissue TCR repertoires likely differ from those in blood.

Donors were healthy HIV-negative adults with no recently reported acute infections or vaccinations. Only Caucasian adults living in Nashville, Tennessee, USA were represented among the donors. CD4+ T cells were enriched by magnetic negative selection; naive cells were then positively selected on CD45RA, and the negative fraction formed the memory subset. Blood was collected by leukapheresis, and PBMCs were isolated by Ficoll-Histopaque density gradient centrifugation and then cryopreserved in liquid nitrogen vapor phase. Purity and quantity of every magnetically sorted T cell population were checked by analytical flow cytometry. Each sorted fraction had its genomic DNA isolated and then quantified by UV absorbance on a Nanodrop 2000c. Using the deep immunoSEQ assay, TCR CDR3 regions were amplified from genomic DNA by multiplex PCR. For each cell subset, the extracted genomic DNA was distributed evenly across all wells of several immunoSEQ 96-well plates, and each plate served as one replicate. Each replicate PCR for sorted subsets received around 200 ng genomic DNA, equal to about 30,000 T cell genomes. Purified libraries were measured with a Qubit 3.0 fluorometer, size-checked on a Bioanalyzer 2100, and measured again with the KAPA Library Quantification kit. Every immunoSEQ 96-well plate was sequenced on a separate single-read 150-cycle Illumina NextSeq 550 flow cell. The original pipeline was this. Because the immunoSEQ output held only junctional sequences and lacked quality scores, the filtering could not match the filtering applied to full-length reads. Sequences were annotated with PyIR, a Python wrapper for IgBLAST v1.9, and V/J genes and CDR3 were assigned using IMGT germline references. Any read was removed if the V/J assignment was weak (E-value above 1e-6), the CDR3 was missing, or the read contained stop codons, out-of-frame junctions, or ambiguous translated residues. A V3J clonotype was defined by an identical inferred V gene, J gene, and CDR3 amino acid sequence. Percentage overlap between repertoires was computed as shared unique clonotypes divided by the size of the smaller repertoire. Three approaches were used to assess repertoire richness: RTK rarefaction, the Chao1 estimator, and Recon v2.1 estimates of unobserved clonotypes. For all TCRbeta clonotypes obtained by the gDNA method from a few donors, generation probabilities were computed with OLGA. TCRdb retrieved this table from immuneACCESS and kept in-frame rearrangements only. Not all clones are present; in checked studies, unresolved V genes account for under half, and no reason is known for the remainder. V, J and clone size derive from that table, while D and trimming were established from the DNA sequence. The sample yields roughly 1,100,000 clones; 60% to 80% were counted once. The ten largest account for over 1.3% of the sample.

Regarding this clone: Its antigen is currently not known. Nothing much larger sits one base from this clone, and base qualities are not available.

Via the germline V gene, CDR1 is SGDLS and CDR2 YYNGEE. From the cysteine up to the phenylalanine, the CDR3 has a length of 17 residues. Here the CDR3 DNA is all that survives: 51 bases in frame from base 1. V loses 0 bases, J loses 0 bases, and the germline ends lie 13 bases apart. The chain links TRBV9 with TRBJ2-1; TRBD2 could be the D gene, as 5 bases match. This clonotype was sampled from a man younger than 35 in good health. Sample: memory CD4+ T cells sorted from blood. The cell subset or site label for this specimen denotes: CD45RA-negative fraction. This receptor carries the CDR3 CASSVDPSPSSYNEQFF. The bases read TGTGCCAGCAGCGTAGATCCTAGCCCGAGCTCCTACAATGAGCAGTTCTTC.